Described below is a single T cell receptor beta chain sequence and its context. V was clipped by 5 bases and J by 0 bases, with 13 bases between them. This CDR3 has 15 amino acids. In germline, CDR1 is SGHRS, CDR2 YFSETQ. This record belongs to a study of T cell repertoires and Cas9 in healthy adults. Clones were sequenced by immunoSEQ multiplex PCR, and TCRdb holds only the in-frame ones, with some missing. Among 20,000 to 25,000 clones listed, around 90% were seen once. The clonotype was recovered from a human donor in good health. The sample comprised CD4+ effector T cells (CD127+, CD25-, CD137-, CD154-) from PBMCs; culture status not recorded. This rearrangement joins TRBV5-1 to TRBJ2-3; the D gene is possibly TRBD2 (6 bases). The CDR3 nucleotides are TGCGCCAGCAGTCCCCTAGGGACTAGCACAGATACGCAGTATTTT. Protein sequence: CASSPLGTSTDTQYF. Complete variable domain (other parts from reference TRBV5-1 and TRBJ2-3): KAGVTQTPRYLIKTRGQQVTLSCSPISGHRSVSWYQQTPGQGLQFLFEYFSETQRNKGNFPGRFSGRQFSNSRSEMNVSTLELGDSALYLCASSPLGTSTDTQYFGPGTRLTVL.